The T cell receptor (beta chain) under discussion was sequenced for a study of human T cells and chemical hapten exposure. Study at large: TCR yields differed between samples (mainly from small differences in pooled library volume).

This CDR3 spans 15 amino acids. Germline CDR1 and CDR2: LGHNA and YNFKEQ. V was trimmed by 5 bases and J by 7 bases, leaving 18 bases between them. Time point noted: healthy volunteer bleed at 2 weeks. Total RNA was extracted from unfractionated whole blood. It was the library that attached unique molecular identifiers to individual cDNA molecules. From the RACE reads, TCRdb called clonotypes with MiXCR, one entry per CDR3 protein. The table shows 130,000 or so distinct CDR3 sequences, with around 8.3% occurring only once. V gene TRBV4-2 combines with J gene TRBJ2-1, with a weak D call TRBD1 (7 bases). The sample taken for sequencing was whole blood. The clonotype was recovered from a male donor in good health. Some clones in this sample may be carry-over from other donors' samples. Here the CDR3 reads CASSSTRGDWNEQFF. CDR3 nucleotides: TGTGCCAGCAGCTCAACCAGGGGGGATTGGAATGAGCAGTTCTTC.